These 2 T cell receptor beta chains were all obtained from the same sample, sequenced in a study of T cell responses to AZD1222 COVID-19 vaccine. Generated by immunoSEQ multiplex PCR, the TCRdb table keeps only in-frame clones and is missing some. The table includes under 120,000 clones, approximately 90% detected once. Sequenced material: peripheral blood, taken 28 days after the second AZD1222 dose. The receptors originated from an adult who received the AZD1222 COVID-19 vaccine.

The J gene is TRBJ2-7, the V gene TRBV2, with 7 bases fitting TRBD1. Trimming cost V 0 bases and J 7 bases; bases outside gene matches: 9. Germline V gene data show CDR1 as SNHLY and CDR2 as FYNNEI. This CDR3 region has 15 residues. The CDR3 protein is CASSEARGQRLEQYF. DNA of the CDR3: TGTGCCAGCAGTGAAGCCCGGGGACAGCGGCTTGAGCAGTACTTC.

This chain joins TRBV9 and TRBJ2-2; D perhaps matches TRBD2 (7 bases). V was clipped by 3 bases and J by 5 bases, with 11 bases between them. CDR1 and CDR2 from the germline V gene are SGDLS and YYNGEE. The CDR3 consists of 14 residues. CDR3 sequence reads: CASSEGGYTGELFF. For the CDR3, the DNA is TGTGCCAGCAGCGAGGGGGGGTATACCGGGGAGCTGTTTTTT.